What follows are 17 T cell receptor beta chains derived from one specimen sequenced in a study of T cell responses to AZD1222 COVID-19 vaccine. Profiled with immunoSEQ multiplex PCR; TCRdb holds only in-frame clones, not every one. This sample has approximately 220,000 clones; 93% occur once, and the top ten carry roughly 1%. The sample was peripheral blood, taken on day 0 of MenACWY control vaccination. The receptors originated from an adult in good health.

Note on this clone: The junction departs from the called germline gene at one end, perhaps through a read error. The chain links TRBV5-1 to TRBJ1-2; 8 bases fit TRBD1. Germline assignment: CDR1 SGHRS and CDR2 YFSETQ. This CDR3 spans 14 amino acids. CDR3 nucleotides: TGCGCCAGCCGCTTACAGGGGGTGACCCCTGGCTACACCTTC. Amino acids: CASRLQGVTPGYTF.

CDR3 sequence: CASSVEGTFTGELFF. For the CDR3, the DNA is TGTGCCAGCAGCGTTGAAGGGACTTTTACCGGGGAGCTGTTTTTT. V gene TRBV9 combines with J gene TRBJ2-2, with a weak D call TRBD2 (6 bases). Germline CDR1 reads SGDLS; CDR2 reads YYNGEE. V lost 2 bases and J 5 bases, leaving 13 bases between the germline ends. This CDR3 is built from 15 residues. Based on the CDR3 plus reference TRBV9 and TRBJ2-2, the full variable domain is DSGVTQTPKHLITATGQRVTLRCSPRSGDLSVYWYQQSLDQGLQFLIQYYNGEERAKGNILERFSAQQFPDLHSELNLSSLELGDSALYFCASSVEGTFTGELFFGEGSRLTVL.

The V and J genes are TRBV28 and TRBJ1-2; D gene unclear. The V gene's germline CDR1 is MDHEN and CDR2 SYDVKM. The ends were cut back, 6 bases at V and 1 base at J, with 12 bases in the middle. This CDR3 contains 14 residues. The CDR3 sequence: CASSVAGRNYGYTF. The CDR3 nucleotides are TGTGCCAGCAGCGTCGCCGGGCGTAACTATGGCTACACCTTC.

The gene calls are TRBV4-2 and TRBJ1-6; a weak D match, TRBD1 (6 bases). The ends were cut back, 0 bases at V and 10 bases at J, with 19 bases in the middle. Per the germline V gene, CDR1 is LGHNA and CDR2 is YNFKEQ. The CDR3 totals 17 residues. The CDR3 protein is CASSQDLGGGRGSPLHF. The CDR3 coding sequence is TGTGCCAGCAGCCAAGATCTGGGTGGAGGTAGGGGGTCACCCCTCCACTTT.

Only a few counts were recorded for this clone. The rearrangement uses TRBV4-1 and TRBJ1-6; D might be TRBD1 (5 bases). The CDR3 runs to 17 residues. The V end lost 5 bases, the J end lost 6 bases, and 20 bases lay between the germline ends. Germline V CDR1 and CDR2: MGHRA, YSYEKL. CDR3 DNA: TGCGCCAGCAGCGCCTCCGACAGAATGCATCTTAATTCACCCCTCCACTTT. Translation gives CASSASDRMHLNSPLHF.

This chain joins TRBV9 and TRBJ1-1; TRBD1 agrees at 7 bases. Per germline, CDR1 SGDLS and CDR2 YYNGEE. This CDR3 spans 15 amino acids. J lost 4 bases, V lost 4 bases, and 10 bases had no gene match. CDR3 protein: CASSSNRGLRTEAFF. DNA of the CDR3: TGTGCCAGCAGCTCGAACAGGGGTTTGCGCACTGAAGCTTTCTTT.

The CDR3 nucleotides are TGTGCCAGCAGCTTTTTGAATCAGCCCCAGCATTTT. Translation: CASSFLNQPQHF. The chain has TRBV5-6 and TRBJ1-5; D remains unclear. Germline lookup yields CDR1 SGHDT and CDR2 YYEEEE. V lost 2 bases and J 4 bases, leaving 4 bases between the germline ends. The length of the CDR3 is 12 residues.

The chain uses TRBV19 and TRBJ1-5; possibly TRBD1 for D (5 bases). CDR1 is LNHDA and CDR2 is SQIVND in the germline V gene (reference sequence). V was clipped by 3 bases and J by 5 bases, with 17 bases between them. This CDR3 has 16 residues. CDR3 in amino acids: CASSIKPMGQHQPQHF. The CDR3 nucleotides read TGTGCCAGTAGTATCAAACCCATGGGGCAGCATCAGCCCCAGCATTTT.

The chain uses TRBV5-1 and TRBJ1-1; 7 bases line up with TRBD1. The V gene end was trimmed by 3 bases and the J gene end by 1 base; junction bases not matched to a gene: 3. This CDR3 comprises 14 residues. The germline CDR1 and CDR2 sequences are SGHRS and YFSETQ. The CDR3 nucleotides are TGCGCCAGCAGCTGGGGACAGCCGAACACTGAAGCTTTCTTT. This codes for CASSWGQPNTEAFF.

The chain recombines TRBV11-2 with TRBJ2-7; a possible D gene is TRBD1 (5 bases). Between the trimmed V and J ends, which lost 0 bases and 3 bases, there was a span of 12 bases. CDR1 and CDR2 from the germline V gene are SGHAT and FQNNGV. The CDR3 is 15 amino acids. In DNA form, the CDR3 reads TGTGCCAGCAGCTTAGAAGTAGGGGTCCTCTACGAGCAGTACTTC. Translated: CASSLEVGVLYEQYF.

The chain combines TRBV5-1 with TRBJ2-5; 14 bases are shared with TRBD2. Per the germline V gene, CDR1 is SGHRS and CDR2 is YFSETQ. The V and J ends lost 4 bases and 6 bases, in that order; junction bases with no gene match: 5. This CDR3 has 15 amino acids. CDR3 sequence: CASSVTSGGAQTQYF. The CDR3 DNA sequence: TGCGCCAGCAGCGTGACTAGCGGGGGGGCTCAGACCCAGTACTTC.

V is TRBV6-5 and J is TRBJ2-7; 8 bases are a match to TRBD1. The CDR3 has 14 residues. V shed 10 bases and J 7 bases; nucleotides not matched to a gene: 15. Germline assignment: CDR1 MNHEY and CDR2 SVGAGI. CDR3 residues: CATGPWQGAQEQYF. The CDR3 DNA reads as TGTGCCACCGGCCCGTGGCAGGGGGCGCAGGAGCAGTACTTC.

This chain joins TRBV2 and TRBJ1-2; D is ambiguous. V was shortened by 4 bases and J by 4 bases, with 13 bases between the two germline ends. The CDR3 consists of 14 residues. The germline V gene encodes CDR1 SNHLY and CDR2 FYNNEI. The CDR3 DNA reads TGTGCCAGCAGTGGAGCGGAGAGAGGCTATGGCTACACCTTC. As protein: CASSGAERGYGYTF. Full variable domain (missing parts from reference TRBV2 and TRBJ1-2): EPEVTQTPSHQVTQMGQEVILRCVPISNHLYFYWYRQILGQKVEFLVSFYNNEISEKSEIFDDQFSVERPDGSNFTLKIRSTKLEDSAMYFCASSGAERGYGYTFGSGTRLTVV.

In this sample, this clone turned up once. The CDR3 region has the DNA TGTGCCAGCAGTCCAACCTTAACAGGTCGAAAACTGTTTTTT. Encoded protein: CASSPTLTGRKLFF. The chain joins TRBV27 to TRBJ1-4; tentative D call: TRBD1 (5 bases). CDR1 is MNHEY and CDR2 is SMNVEV in the germline V gene (reference sequence). This CDR3 is 14 amino acids long. V was clipped by 5 bases and J by 10 bases, with 17 bases between them.

The CDR3 sequence is CASSPPGTNYGYTF. The CDR3 coding sequence is TGTGCCAGCTCACCACCAGGGACTAACTATGGCTACACCTTC. The chain recombines TRBV18 with TRBJ1-2; D uncertain. Germline V gene data show CDR1 as KGHSH and CDR2 as LQKENI. This CDR3 is 14 amino acids long. Trimming stripped 0 bases from V and 0 bases from J, with 5 bases between.

This rearrangement joins TRBV11-1 to TRBJ1-1; D may be TRBD1 (6 bases). The V gene's germline CDR1 is SGHAT and CDR2 FQDESV (reference sequence). V lost 7 bases, J lost 6 bases, and 18 bases lay in between. The CDR3 is 14 residues long. The CDR3 reads CASTQGQGRPEAFF. CDR3 bases: TGTGCCAGCACCCAGGGGCAGGGGCGACCTGAAGCTTTCTTT.

This sequence joins TRBV6-2 or TRBV6-3 and TRBJ1-5; D is uncertain. The CDR3 extends over 11 amino acids. Germline CDR1 reads MNHEY; CDR2 reads SVGEGT. V dropped 4 bases and J dropped 7 bases, with 5 bases sitting between them. The CDR3 is CASSSGQPQHF. CDR3 DNA sequence: TGTGCCAGCAGTTCGGGACAGCCCCAGCATTTT.